What follows describes a single T cell receptor (beta chain). This clonotype is categorized as large (0.1 to 1%). What this receptor recognizes is not known. No qualities accompany the bases; no much larger clone lies one base away. Sequenced on an Illumina NovaSeq 6000. TCRalpha and TCRbeta cDNA libraries were built by 5'RACE with constant-segment primers, adding sample barcodes and unique molecular identifiers. RNA was extracted from every sample with Trizol reagent. Library amplification was performed in two PCR steps, and a second sample barcode and Illumina TruSeq adapters were introduced in the second step. Libraries were sequenced on an Illumina NovaSeq with 2 x 150 bp paired-end reads. In the paper's pipeline: The reads were demultiplexed and collapsed into UMI-guided consensus sequences using migec v1.2.7. Using mixcr v2.1.11, the UMI consensuses were aligned to TRA and TRB V and J templates and assembled into clonotypes. A clonotype was counted as expanded or contracted only if both edgeR and NoisET called the change significant, with noise models trained on biological replicates. edgeR calls used a false discovery rate-adjusted p below 0.01 and a log2 fold-change threshold of 1. As an exploratory analysis of dynamics, max-normalized trajectories of the 1000 most abundant clonotypes were examined with PCA combined with hierarchical clustering. Separately sequenced CD4+ and CD8+ repertoires were used to assign a CD4 or CD8 phenotype to each responding clone. The public reads were reprocessed in TCRdb via fastp at Q25 and MiXCR, keeping in-frame beta chains. Every CDR3 protein is listed once, alongside the most common genes and DNA of its rows. The V and J calls were not made by the authors but by TCRdb's processing. The sample includes around 2,500 distinct CDR3 sequences, with just over 70% observed a single time. The top ten clones comprise 9% to 9.5% of the sample.

These data belong to a study of T-cell memory formation after mild COVID-19 (dated by TCRdb to the early 2020s). As for the study more broadly: Most TCR sequence clusters were specific to one of the two donors. In a couple of donors, T-cell clones that expanded and contracted after mild COVID-19 were followed by sequencing TCRalpha and TCRbeta repertoires longitudinally. Two young, previously healthy adult volunteers made up the cohort, one male and one female.

The study at large found these results: SARS-CoV-2 specificity of the second-wave clones peaking on day 37 was not confirmed. Contracting CD4+ clones were located mainly in the CM and EM memory subsets, whereas CD8+ clones were found to be enriched in EMRA. The detection of some responding clones in pre-infection memory suggests that pre-existing cross-reactive memory T cells joined the SARS-CoV-2 response. Clones contracting from day 15 to 85 had balanced CD4/CD8 phenotypes, while a second wave expanding from day 15 to 37 was biased towards CD4+. The study included only a couple of mild cases, and larger cohorts that include severe cases with pre-infection samples were judged to be necessary.

PBMCs were isolated by Ficoll-Paque density gradient centrifugation. The junction shows trimming of 5 bases on V and 7 bases on J, and the gene matches do not reach 7 bases of it. The germline V gene gives CDR1 as SGHVS and CDR2 as FQNEAQ. The CDR3 goes from the cysteine to the phenylalanine over 16 residues. Solely the CDR3 DNA is kept, with 48 bases framed from the first base. The rearranged chain carries TRBV7-8 and TRBJ2-1, with 14 central nucleotides matching TRBD2. Sequenced input: PBMCs or a T cell subset sorted from them (not recorded which). This sequence was found in an adult who had mild COVID-19 (a few samples of this study predate the infection). The sample titles of this study are shuffled in the database, so cell type and time point are left out. The sequenced DNA: TGTGCCAGCAGCCCATCCGGACTAGCGGGGGGAAATGAGCAGTTCTTC. Its protein is CASSPSGLAGGNEQFF.